One TCR beta chain is described in this entry. Method: immunoSEQ multiplex PCR; TCRdb's copy keeps in-frame clones and lacks some. This table holds roughly 400,000 clones, roughly 86% found once. Enrolled through a virtual design, the participants were between about 18 and 89 years of age and came from under 30 US areas. Grouping used clinical history reported by participants in a survey and questionnaire. This specimen belongs to a study of blood T cell repertoires in COVID-19. Germline CDR1 and CDR2: MGHRA and YSYEKL. V was clipped by 0 bases and J by 7 bases, with 16 bases between them. CDR3 length: 15 amino acids.

The chain employs TRBV4-1 and TRBJ2-7, with D maybe TRBD2 (6 bases). The TCR was taken from a woman younger than 45 who had recovered from COVID-19. Specimen: PBMCs or T cells enriched from blood (not recorded which). DNA of the CDR3: TGCGCCAGCAGCCAAGAGGGGGGAAGGGTAAGGGAGCAGTACTTC. Encoded protein: CASSQEGGRVREQYF.